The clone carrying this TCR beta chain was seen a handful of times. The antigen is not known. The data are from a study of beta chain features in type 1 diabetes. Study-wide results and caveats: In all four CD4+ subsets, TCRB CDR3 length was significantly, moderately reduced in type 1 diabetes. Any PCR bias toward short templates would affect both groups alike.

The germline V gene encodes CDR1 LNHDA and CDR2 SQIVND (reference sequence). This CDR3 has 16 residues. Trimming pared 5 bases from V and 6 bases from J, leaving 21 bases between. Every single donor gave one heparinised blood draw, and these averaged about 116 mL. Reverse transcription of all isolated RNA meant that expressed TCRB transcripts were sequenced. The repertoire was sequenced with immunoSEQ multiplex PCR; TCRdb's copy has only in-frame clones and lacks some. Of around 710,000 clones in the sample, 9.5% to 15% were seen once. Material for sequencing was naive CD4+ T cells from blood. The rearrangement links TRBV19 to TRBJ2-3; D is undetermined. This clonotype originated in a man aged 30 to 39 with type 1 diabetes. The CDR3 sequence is CASSANSMATSDTQYF. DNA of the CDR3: TGTGCCAGTAGTGCAAATTCGATGGCGACTTCCGATACGCAGTATTTT.